This T cell receptor beta chain originates from a study of T cells after yellow fever vaccination. Study at large: When fractions had low cell numbers, they were prepared with SMART-Seq v4 Ultra Low Input.

V lost 2 bases to trimming and J lost 12 bases; unmatched junction nucleotides: 7. The CDR3 contains 12 residues. Germline values: CDR1 MNHEY, CDR2 SMNVEV (reference sequence). On this clonotype: What it recognizes is unknown.

5'RACE template switching produced TCR cDNA carrying a universal primer site and UMIs. TCRdb reprocessed the 5' RACE reads via MiXCR and lists one record per CDR3 protein. Counted here are about 130,000 distinct CDR3 sequences, 7.4% occurring once; the ten biggest clones make up roughly 2.6%. Study results and caveats: Booster samples showed a return of most primary-vaccination clones (roughly 96% CD4, around 85% CD8). By day 5 rather than day 15, the secondary response had peaked, though it was weaker.

The starting material was CD4+ T cells sorted from PBMCs, obtained more than 8 days after the first yellow fever vaccination. This sequence joins TRBV27 and TRBJ2-7; 7 bases match TRBD2. The origin of this receptor is a man younger than 35 who received the YFV17D yellow fever vaccine. The CDR3 sequence: CASSLMGGDLYV. The CDR3 coding sequence is TGTGCCAGCAGTTTAATGGGGGGGGACCTGTACGTC.